Included here is one T cell receptor (beta chain) sequence, with context. Its specificity is not known. This specimen comes from a study of neoadjuvant anti-PD-1 for oral cavity cancer. Background on the study: Before surgery, most patients got three to four biweekly 3 mg/kg nivolumab doses.

This CDR3 spans 16 amino acids. V lost 2 bases to trimming and J lost 0 bases; unmatched junction nucleotides: 5. The germline gives CDR1 WSHSY, CDR2 SAAADI. Study findings and constraints: PBMC Gini-index clonality exceeded responders' in non-responders post-nivolumab.

Most PBMC samples had 480 ng input DNA in six replicates. Only in-frame clones appear in the TCRdb table, and some are missing; sequencing was by immunoSEQ multiplex PCR. The sample yields around 16,000 clones, about two thirds seen once. Analysis of PBMCs was direct, with no culture step. This chain joins TRBV10-2 and TRBJ1-2; TRBD1 aligns across 8 bases. Sequencing was performed on PBMCs, taken before nivolumab (anti-PD-1) treatment. This receptor was identified in a person between 40 and 80 years old with oral cavity squamous cell carcinoma. In DNA, the CDR3 is TGCGCCAGCAGTGAGAGGAACAGGGGGGCTAACTATGGCTACACCTTC. Its translation is CASSERNRGANYGYTF.